Reported below is one T cell receptor beta chain. Its antigen has not been determined. Per-base quality was not reported, and no clone a single base away is much larger than it. The sample belongs to a study of technical replicates of blood from several donors (dated by TCRdb to the late 2010s). The library relied on the immunoSEQ multiplex PCR assay. Here the immuneACCESS table is served through TCRdb, limited to in-frame sequences with V and J called. Missing clones are a known gap in these copies; in checked studies unresolved V genes cover under half, and the rest lacks a known reason. For this sample there are about 12,000 clones; around 94% appear just once. The ten largest clonotypes hold 8.5% of the sample. Relative to germline, V is 0 bases shorter and J is 0 bases shorter, with 8 bases between their ends. The CDR3 contains 15 residues, cysteine and phenylalanine counted. The only DNA kept is the CDR3, 45 bases in frame from the first base. The CDR1 and CDR2 encoded by the germline V gene are MNHEY and SVGAGI.

Sequencing input: PBMCs. The sequence links TRBV6-5 to TRBJ1-1, with TRBD1 tentatively as D gene (6 bases match). The TCR sequence derives from a human donor in good health. The CDR3 corresponds to CASSYSRGMNTEAFF. The nucleotide sequence reads TGTGCCAGCAGTTACTCGAGGGGGATGAACACTGAAGCTTTCTTT.